A single sample is the source of the 26 T cell receptor beta chains below, sequenced in a study of cytomegalovirus exposure and HLA in healthy donors. The PCR ran on 60 Vbeta and 13 Jbeta primers. The method was immunoSEQ multiplex PCR; TCRdb's version includes in-frame clones alone and lacks a portion of them. The data contain approximately 300,000 clones, about 83% of them singletons. Sequencing was performed on PBMCs. The receptors were gathered from a woman between 35 and 50 years old in good health and CMV-seropositive.

There are a few counts of this clone. The rearrangement uses TRBV7-6 and TRBJ2-7; the match to TRBD1 covers 8 bases. With V trimmed by 5 bases and J by 4 bases, 16 bases remained unmatched. Per the germline V gene, CDR1 is SGHVS and CDR2 is FNYEAQ. This CDR3 has 17 amino acids. CDR3 coding DNA: TGTGCCAGCAGCCGAGGGATCGCGGGACAGGTCTTGTACGAGCAGTACTTC. Its protein product is CASSRGIAGQVLYEQYF.

Details on this clone: The sample carries other DNA sequences with the same CDR3. The chain recombines TRBV30 with TRBJ2-6, with TRBD1 as a possible D gene (6 bases). Germline-derived CDR1 and CDR2 are GTSNPN and SVGIG (reference sequence). The ends were cut back, 0 bases at V and 2 bases at J, with 14 bases in the middle. The CDR3 sequence is 17 residues long. Written as DNA, the CDR3 is TGTGCCTGGAGTGTTGGTCAGGGGCAACCTGGGGCCAACGTCCTGACTTTC. It yields the protein CAWSVGQGQPGANVLTF. Complete variable domain (other parts from reference TRBV30 and TRBJ2-6): SQTIHQWPATLVQPVGSPLSLECTVEGTSNPNLYWYRQAAGRGLQLLFYSVGIGQISSEVPQNLSASRPQDRQFILSSKKLLLSDSGFYLCAWSVGQGQPGANVLTFGAGSRLTVL.

The chain employs TRBV7-9 and TRBJ2-2, with TRBD1 matching 7 bases. V lost 0 bases, J lost 5 bases, and 0 bases stayed unmatched. From germline, CDR1 is SEHNR and CDR2 FQNEAQ (reference sequence). The CDR3 consists of 14 residues. The CDR3 here is CASSLATGTGELFF. The DNA of the CDR3 is TGTGCCAGCAGCTTAGCGACAGGGACCGGGGAGCTGTTTTTT.

About this clone: A read error may account for a junction end that differs from germline. V and J are TRBV4-2 and TRBJ2-6; D possibly corresponds to TRBD1 (6 bases). This CDR3 region has 15 residues. Germline-derived CDR1 and CDR2 are LGHNA and YNFKEQ. This chain's CDR3 is CASSYTGSGANGLTF. CDR3 sequence (DNA): TGTGCCAGCAGCTATACAGGGTCTGGGGCCAACGGCCTGACTTTC.

The chain has TRBV18 and TRBJ2-7; 12 nucleotides match TRBD1. The CDR3 spans 14 residues. With V trimmed by 3 bases and J by 5 bases, 2 bases remained unmatched. Germline CDR1 and CDR2: KGHSH and LQKENI. The CDR3 region has the DNA TGTGCCAGCTCACCGGGACAGGGGGCAAACGAGCAGTACTTC. Its translation is CASSPGQGANEQYF.

This chain links TRBV7-2 with TRBJ2-7; TRBD2 matches at 12 bases. The CDR3 is 16 residues long. The V segment lost 5 bases and the J segment 4 bases; nucleotides outside the gene matches: 9. Per the germline V gene, CDR1 is SGHTA and CDR2 is FQGNSA. CDR3 amino acids: CASSPVGLAGQYEQYF. CDR3 coding DNA: TGTGCCAGCAGCCCCGTGGGACTAGCGGGCCAGTACGAGCAGTACTTC. Filled out from reference TRBV7-2 and TRBJ2-7, the complete variable domain reads GAGVSQSPSNKVTEKGKDVELRCDPISGHTALYWYRQSLGQGLEFLIYFQGNSAPDKSGLPSDRFSAERTGGSVSTLTIQRTQQEDSAVYLCASSPVGLAGQYEQYFGPGTRLTVT.

Details on this clone: The sample has other DNA sequences that encode this CDR3 too. The chain combines TRBV4-3 with TRBJ2-5; D unresolved. This CDR3 region has 14 residues. Germline loops: CDR1 LGHNA, CDR2 YSLEER. The V gene lost 0 bases and the J gene lost 4 bases, with 9 bases spanning the gap. The CDR3 here is CASSQDLRGETQYF. The CDR3 DNA sequence: TGCGCCAGCAGCCAAGATTTACGAGGAGAGACCCAGTACTTC.

This clone was observed once. The genes are TRBV19 and TRBJ2-3; 7 bases line up with TRBD2. V lost 7 bases and J lost 0; bases outside the gene matches: 13. Germline loops: CDR1 LNHDA, CDR2 SQIVND (reference sequence). This CDR3 spans 17 amino acids. The CDR3 spells CASMASGYTSSTDTQYF. CDR3 nucleotides: TGTGCCAGTATGGCTAGCGGTTATACTTCTAGCACAGATACGCAGTATTTT.

The chain combines TRBV6-1 with TRBJ1-6, with D uncertain. This CDR3 comprises 13 residues. CDR1 is MNHNS and CDR2 is SASEGT in the germline V gene. V lost 6 bases and J lost 8, with 11 bases in between. CDR3 protein: CASRKEPDSPLHF. CDR3 coding DNA: TGTGCCAGCAGAAAGGAGCCGGATTCACCCCTCCACTTT.

The CDR3 coding sequence is TGTGCCAGCTATGAAGGACAGGCGAGAGGAAACACCATATATTTT. Translated: CASYEGQARGNTIYF. The chain combines TRBV28 with TRBJ1-3; 7 bases are shared with TRBD1. The junction had 11 bases not matched to a gene; V was cut back by 8 bases and J by 4 bases. The CDR3 is 15 residues long. Germline CDR1 and CDR2: MDHEN and SYDVKM.

The genes are TRBV15 and TRBJ2-2, with 7 bases fitting TRBD2. This CDR3 contains 16 residues. The germline V gene has CDR1 LNHNV and CDR2 YYDKDF (reference sequence). V lost 0 bases, J lost 5 bases, and 6 bases stayed unmatched. Written as DNA, the CDR3 is TGTGCCACCAGCAGAGATAGGCCTAGCGGTACCGGGGAGCTGTTTTTT. Amino acid sequence: CATSRDRPSGTGELFF.

The rearrangement joins TRBV6-6 to TRBJ1-5; D is unclear. V lost 0 bases and J lost 3, with 6 bases in between. This CDR3 has 14 amino acids. CDR1 is MNHNY, CDR2 SVGAGI, per germline (reference sequence). CDR3 DNA sequence: TGTGCCAGCAGTTACTCGGAGTTCAATCAGCCCCAGCATTTT. Amino acids: CASSYSEFNQPQHF.

The V call is TRBV30, the J call TRBJ2-7; TRBD2 agrees at 12 bases. CDR3 length equals 21 residues. V was pared by 3 bases and J by 4 bases, with 25 bases of the junction left unmatched. CDR1 is GTSNPN, CDR2 SVGIG, per germline (reference sequence). CDR3 amino acids: CAWRPRSVTSGRGRTGYEQYF. The CDR3 DNA reads as TGTGCCTGGAGGCCCCGGTCGGTGACTAGCGGGAGAGGGCGAACGGGGTACGAGCAGTACTTC.

The chain links TRBV4-2 to TRBJ2-2, with TRBD2 matching 7 bases. The germline gives CDR1 LGHNA, CDR2 YNFKEQ. Trimming took 4 bases from V and 5 from J; bases not matched to a gene: 7. This CDR3 is 15 amino acids long. The CDR3 loop reads CASSLPERETGELFF. The DNA for the CDR3 is TGTGCCAGCAGCCTCCCGGAGCGGGAAACCGGGGAGCTGTTTTTT.

This chain connects TRBV18 to TRBJ1-2; TRBD1 might be the D (6 bases). The CDR3 contains 14 residues. Germline V CDR1 and CDR2: KGHSH, LQKENI. Trimming stripped 2 bases from V and 2 bases from J, with 9 bases between. The CDR3 loop reads CASSPAGANYGYTF. CDR3 bases: TGTGCCAGCTCACCAGCAGGGGCGAACTATGGCTACACCTTC.

This chain uses TRBV27 with TRBJ1-4, with TRBD1 matching 7 bases. The CDR3 length is 15 residues. J gave up 5 bases and V 7 bases, and 10 bases lay outside the gene matches. Germline CDR1 and CDR2: MNHEY and SMNVEV (reference sequence). The chain's CDR3 is CASNVPGQRNEKLFF. DNA of the CDR3: TGTGCCAGCAACGTTCCGGGACAGAGAAATGAAAAACTGTTTTTT.

The genes are TRBV10-3 and TRBJ1-2; D gene ambiguous. Looked up from germline, CDR1 is ENHRY and CDR2 is SYGVKD. Trimming left V 0 bases short and J 5 bases short, with 4 bases between. This CDR3 spans 12 amino acids. This CDR3 is CAISESGYGYTF. The DNA of the CDR3 is TGTGCCATCAGTGAGTCCGGGTATGGCTACACCTTC.

V is TRBV4-3 and J is TRBJ2-1, with 14 positions matching TRBD2. There are 19 residues in the CDR3. After removal of 4 bases from V and 0 bases from J, the junction contained 8 bases not matched to a gene. Germline V gene sequence: CDR1 LGHNA, CDR2 YSLEER. The CDR3 loop reads CASSLGTSGSLSSYNEQFF. The CDR3 DNA follows: TGCGCCAGCAGCCTAGGGACTAGCGGGAGTCTGAGCTCCTACAATGAGCAGTTCTTC.

The chain is built from TRBV10-3 and TRBJ2-3, with a tentative D call TRBD2 (5 bases). CDR1 and CDR2 from the germline V gene are ENHRY and SYGVKD. V was shortened by 5 bases and J by 4 bases, with 16 bases between the two germline ends. The CDR3 loop spans 15 amino acids. The CDR3: CAISPAQNGADTQYF. The CDR3 DNA is TGTGCCATCAGTCCCGCGCAGAACGGGGCAGATACGCAGTATTTT.

This clone was counted a single time. This chain joins TRBV5-4 and TRBJ2-7, with 13 bases fitting TRBD2. The CDR3 length is 16 residues. Unmatched junction bases numbered 4, after V lost 4 bases and J lost 0 bases. CDR1 and CDR2 from the germline V gene are SGHNT and YYREEE (reference sequence). The CDR3 sequence: CASSPGTSGNSYEQYF. In DNA, the CDR3 is TGTGCCAGCAGCCCCGGGACTAGCGGGAACTCCTACGAGCAGTACTTC.

V is TRBV5-1 and J is TRBJ2-3; 7 bases align to TRBD1. CDR3 length: 15 amino acids. Losses at the gene ends were 1 base for V and 3 bases for J; bases not matched to a gene: 5. Germline assignment: CDR1 SGHRS and CDR2 YFSETQ. CDR3: CASSLSNRGTDTQYF. CDR3 coding DNA: TGCGCCAGCAGCTTGAGTAACAGGGGAACAGATACGCAGTATTTT. The entire variable domain, with the rest obtained from reference TRBV5-1 and TRBJ2-3, is as follows: KAGVTQTPRYLIKTRGQQVTLSCSPISGHRSVSWYQQTPGQGLQFLFEYFSETQRNKGNFPGRFSGRQFSNSRSEMNVSTLELGDSALYLCASSLSNRGTDTQYFGPGTRLTVL.

The V call is TRBV5-1, the J call TRBJ2-2; 9 bases are shared with TRBD2. There are 22 residues in the CDR3. V trimming: 0 bases; J trimming: 7 bases; junction bases outside the gene matches: 25. Germline lookup yields CDR1 SGHRS and CDR2 YFSETQ. The CDR3: CASSLARPRFEAGGPRNGELFF. CDR3 in DNA: TGCGCCAGCAGCTTGGCCCGTCCCAGGTTTGAGGCGGGAGGGCCTCGAAACGGGGAGCTGTTTTTT.

CDR3 residues: CSAHRGSSYEQYF. CDR3 DNA sequence: TGCAGCGCACACAGGGGCAGCTCCTACGAGCAGTACTTC. The rearrangement uses TRBV29-1 and TRBJ2-5; 7 bases are shared with TRBD1. Matching the DNA end better, TRBJ2-7 makes the J call doubtful. CDR3 length: 13 amino acids. Per germline, CDR1 SQVTM and CDR2 ANQGSEA.

The V gene is TRBV7-9, the J gene TRBJ1-3; tentative D call: TRBD1 (6 bases). The germline CDR1 and CDR2 sequences are SEHNR and FQNEAQ (reference sequence). Trimming shortened V by 2 bases and J by 0 bases, and 14 bases separated the two germline ends. This CDR3 region has 17 residues. CDR3 protein: CASSLPAAGASGNTIYF. Written as DNA, the CDR3 is TGTGCCAGCAGCTTACCGGCCGCGGGGGCCTCTGGAAACACCATATATTTT. Looking up the rest from reference TRBV7-9 and TRBJ1-3 gives the full variable domain: DTGVSQNPRHKITKRGQNVTFRCDPISEHNRLYWYRQTLGQGPEFLTYFQNEAQLEKSRLLSDRFSAERPKGSFSTLEIQRTEQGDSAMYLCASSLPAAGASGNTIYFGEGSWLTVV.

The rearrangement uses TRBV5-6 and TRBJ1-6; unclear D gene. The V end was cut by 4 bases, the J end by 9 bases, with 11 bases between. CDR3 length equals 13 residues. Germline loops: CDR1 SGHDT, CDR2 YYEEEE. The CDR3 reads CASSPLPSSPLHF. DNA for the CDR3: TGTGCCAGCAGCCCGCTCCCTAGTTCACCCCTCCACTTT.

The CDR3, as DNA: TGTGCTTACTTGCCTAGCCCAGGGGGTAGGGAGAACTCCTACGAGCAGTACTTC. Protein: CAYLPSPGGRENSYEQYF. The V call is TRBV5-4, the J call TRBJ2-7, with 7 positions matching TRBD1. Germline CDR1 and CDR2: SGHNT and YYREEE (reference sequence). There are 18 residues in the CDR3.